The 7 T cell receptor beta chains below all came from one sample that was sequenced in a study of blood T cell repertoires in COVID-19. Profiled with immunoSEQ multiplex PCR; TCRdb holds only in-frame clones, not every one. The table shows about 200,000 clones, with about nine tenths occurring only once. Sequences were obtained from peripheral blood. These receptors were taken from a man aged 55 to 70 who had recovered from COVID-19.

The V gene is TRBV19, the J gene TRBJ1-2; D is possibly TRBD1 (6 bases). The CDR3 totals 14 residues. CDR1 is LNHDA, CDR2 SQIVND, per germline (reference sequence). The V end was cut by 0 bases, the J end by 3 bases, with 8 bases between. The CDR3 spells CASSIEKGDYGYTF. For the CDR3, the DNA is TGTGCCAGTAGTATAGAGAAGGGGGACTATGGCTACACCTTC.

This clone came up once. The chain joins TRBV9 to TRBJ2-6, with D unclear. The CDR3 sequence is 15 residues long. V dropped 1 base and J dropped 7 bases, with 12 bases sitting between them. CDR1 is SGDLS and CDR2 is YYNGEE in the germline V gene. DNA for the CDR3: TGTGCCAGCAGCGTATCCCCCACATTAGCCAACGTCCTGACTTTC. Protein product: CASSVSPTLANVLTF. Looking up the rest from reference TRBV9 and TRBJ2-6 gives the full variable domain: DSGVTQTPKHLITATGQRVTLRCSPRSGDLSVYWYQQSLDQGLQFLIQYYNGEERAKGNILERFSAQQFPDLHSELNLSSLELGDSALYFCASSVSPTLANVLTFGAGSRLTVL.

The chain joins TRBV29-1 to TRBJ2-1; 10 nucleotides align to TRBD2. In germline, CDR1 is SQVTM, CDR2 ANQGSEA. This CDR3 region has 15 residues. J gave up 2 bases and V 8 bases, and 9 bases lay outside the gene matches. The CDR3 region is CSRGRLAGAYNEQFF. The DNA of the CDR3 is TGCAGCCGAGGGCGCCTAGCGGGGGCCTACAATGAGCAGTTCTTC.

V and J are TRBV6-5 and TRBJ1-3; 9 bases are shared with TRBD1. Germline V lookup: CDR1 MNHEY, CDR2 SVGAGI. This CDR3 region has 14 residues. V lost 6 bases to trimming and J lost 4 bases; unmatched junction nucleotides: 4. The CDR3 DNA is TGTGCCAGCAGGACAGGGGGTGAGGGAAACACCATATATTTT. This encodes CASRTGGEGNTIYF.

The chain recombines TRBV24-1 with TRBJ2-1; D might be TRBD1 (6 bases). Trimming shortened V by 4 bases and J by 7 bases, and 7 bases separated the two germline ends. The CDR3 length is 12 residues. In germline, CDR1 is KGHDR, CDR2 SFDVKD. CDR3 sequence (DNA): TGTGCCACCAGTGACAGGGGTAATGAGCAGTTCTTC. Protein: CATSDRGNEQFF.

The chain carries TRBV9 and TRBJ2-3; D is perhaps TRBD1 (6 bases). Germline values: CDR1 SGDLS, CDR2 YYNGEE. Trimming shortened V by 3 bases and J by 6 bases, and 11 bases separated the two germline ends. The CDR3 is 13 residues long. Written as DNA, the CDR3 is TGTGCCAGCAGCGGAACAGGGTTCGATACGCAGTATTTT. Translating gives CASSGTGFDTQYF. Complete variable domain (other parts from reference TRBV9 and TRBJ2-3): DSGVTQTPKHLITATGQRVTLRCSPRSGDLSVYWYQQSLDQGLQFLIQYYNGEERAKGNILERFSAQQFPDLHSELNLSSLELGDSALYFCASSGTGFDTQYFGPGTRLTVL.

DNA of the CDR3: TGTGCCACCAGCAAAGACAGGGTTAGCAATCAGCCCCAGCATTTT. The encoded protein is CATSKDRVSNQPQHF. The chain links TRBV15 to TRBJ1-5; 7 bases match TRBD1. The CDR3 length is 15 residues. Per germline, CDR1 LNHNV and CDR2 YYDKDF (reference sequence). The V gene end was trimmed by 4 bases and the J gene end by 0 bases; junction bases not matched to a gene: 3.